These 10 T cell receptor beta chains were all obtained from the same sample, sequenced in a study of identical twins. TCRdb re-derived calls from the 5' RACE reads in MiXCR, one entry per CDR3 protein. The table includes under 350,000 distinct CDR3 sequences, roughly 9% detected once. The same data also went into a second study, on yellow fever vaccine responses in identical twins.

Sequencing was done on a sample of CD8+ T cells sorted from blood. Receptor source: a woman aged 18-35 years in good health.

This clonotype was seen a handful of times. The chain uses TRBV29-1 and TRBJ1-1, with D possibly matching TRBD1 (5 bases). The CDR3 is 13 amino acids. Germline assignment: CDR1 SQVTM and CDR2 ANQGSEA. V was pared by 1 base and J by 8 bases, with 14 bases between. DNA for the CDR3: TGCAGCGTTGAAGGGGACGGAGGTTGGGAAGCTTTCTTT. This sequence encodes CSVEGDGGWEAFF.

V usage is TRBV19 and J usage is TRBJ2-7; 10 bases are a match to TRBD2. CDR1 and CDR2 from the germline V gene are LNHDA and SQIVND (reference sequence). Trimming at V came to 2 bases and at J to 4 bases, leaving 5 bases not matched to a gene. The CDR3 has 15 residues. The CDR3 bases are TGTGCCAGTAGTATACAAGGACTAGCGGAGTACGAGCAGTACTTC. Translated: CASSIQGLAEYEQYF.

This clonotype was counted many times. The chain couples TRBV4-3 to TRBJ2-2, with unresolved D. Per germline, CDR1 LGHNA and CDR2 YSLEER. Trimming removed 0 bases at V and 7 bases at J, with 18 bases between. This CDR3 comprises 17 residues. This CDR3 is CASSQDLGWVHGGELFF. DNA of the CDR3: TGCGCCAGCAGCCAAGATCTCGGCTGGGTACATGGCGGGGAGCTGTTTTTT.

The chain employs TRBV19 and TRBJ2-3; 7 bases line up with TRBD1. The V and J ends lost 4 bases and 4 bases, in that order; junction bases with no gene match: 8. This CDR3 is built from 15 residues. The V gene's germline CDR1 is LNHDA and CDR2 SQIVND (reference sequence). The CDR3 spells CASSTGTANSDTQYF. DNA for the CDR3: TGTGCCAGTAGTACGGGGACAGCCAACTCAGATACGCAGTATTTT.

The chain joins TRBV5-4 to TRBJ2-1, with D tentatively TRBD2 (5 bases). V lost 0 bases, J lost 9 bases, and 13 bases lay in between. The germline V gene has CDR1 SGHNT and CDR2 YYREEE (reference sequence). This CDR3 has 14 amino acids. The CDR3: CASSLALGISEQFF. The CDR3 bases are TGTGCCAGCAGCTTGGCCCTCGGGATTAGTGAGCAGTTCTTC.

This clonotype was found many times. The rearrangement uses TRBV7-2 and TRBJ2-1; tentative D call: TRBD2 (5 bases). The germline CDR1 and CDR2 sequences are SGHTA and FQGNSA. V lost 1 base to trimming and J lost 3 bases, with 13 bases between them. CDR3 length: 16 amino acids. The CDR3 is CASSLVGGSVYNEQFF. As DNA, the CDR3 is TGTGCCAGCAGCTTAGTGGGTGGTAGCGTCTACAATGAGCAGTTCTTC.

The table lists this clonotype with many counts. The chain is built from TRBV15 and TRBJ1-2; D is uncertain. Germline lookup yields CDR1 LNHNV and CDR2 YYDKDF (reference sequence). The CDR3 loop spans 14 amino acids. V lost 0 bases and J lost 1, with 6 bases in between. CDR3 in DNA: TGTGCCACCAGCAGAGATCGGGGTAACTATGGCTACACCTTC. Protein: CATSRDRGNYGYTF.

V is TRBV4-1 and J is TRBJ2-7; D could derive from TRBD1 or TRBD2 (5 bases each). CDR1 and CDR2 (germline): MGHRA, YSYEKL. Between the trimmed V and J ends, which lost 4 bases and 6 bases, there was a span of 16 bases. This CDR3 region has 14 residues. The CDR3, as DNA: TGCGCCAGCAGCCGAGAGGGTGTGGGGGTCGAGCAGTACTTC. It codes for CASSREGVGVEQYF.

This clonotype was seen repeatedly, ten times or more. The J gene is TRBJ2-6, the V gene TRBV4-1; the D is unclear. The CDR3 consists of 15 residues. From germline, CDR1 is MGHRA and CDR2 YSYEKL. Trimming cost V 4 bases and J 0 bases, with 7 bases left between them. The CDR3 DNA follows: TGCGCCAGCAGCCTCATCAACTCTGGGGCCAACGTCCTGACTTTC. Its translation: CASSLINSGANVLTF.

The gene calls are TRBV5-5 and TRBJ2-7; D is ambiguous. V was pared by 5 bases and J by 2 bases, with 17 bases between. This CDR3 is 15 amino acids long. CDR1 is SGHKS and CDR2 is YYEKEE in the germline V gene (reference sequence). The CDR3 loop is CASRDEDGGPYEQYF. CDR3 coding DNA: TGTGCCAGCAGGGATGAGGACGGCGGCCCCTACGAGCAGTACTTC. The complete variable domain, with remaining parts taken from reference TRBV5-5 and TRBJ2-7, reads DAGVTQSPTHLIKTRGQQVTLRCSPISGHKSVSWYQQVLGQGPQFIFQYYEKEERGRGNFPDRFSARQFPNYSSELNVNALLLGDSALYLCASRDEDGGPYEQYFGPGTRLTVT.